This T cell receptor beta chain appears in the sequencing data of a study of blood T cell repertoires in COVID-19. Study in general: T cells, B-cell-depleted T cells, or PBMCs supplied cDNA or gDNA.

How the authors handled the data: Amplification from reference gene primers served as the basis for estimated nucleated cell counts. Assay used: immunoSEQ multiplex PCR; TCRdb lists only in-frame clones, some missing. V, J and clone size are taken as reported in that table, and D and trimming were inferred from the DNA itself. The data show roughly 170,000 clones, about three quarters seen once. This CDR3 is built from 12 residues. Looked up from germline, CDR1 is LGHDT and CDR2 is YNNKEL (reference sequence). Trimming pared 5 bases from V and 3 bases from J, leaving 8 bases between. The J gene is TRBJ2-7, the V gene TRBV3-1 (or the pseudogene TRBV3-2); maybe TRBD2 (5 bases). Sequenced: peripheral blood. The sequence came from a woman in her sixties or seventies with acute or convalescent COVID-19. The DNA for the CDR3 is TGTGCCAGCAGCTTGGGAGTCTACGAGCAGTACTTC. It specifies CASSLGVYEQYF.